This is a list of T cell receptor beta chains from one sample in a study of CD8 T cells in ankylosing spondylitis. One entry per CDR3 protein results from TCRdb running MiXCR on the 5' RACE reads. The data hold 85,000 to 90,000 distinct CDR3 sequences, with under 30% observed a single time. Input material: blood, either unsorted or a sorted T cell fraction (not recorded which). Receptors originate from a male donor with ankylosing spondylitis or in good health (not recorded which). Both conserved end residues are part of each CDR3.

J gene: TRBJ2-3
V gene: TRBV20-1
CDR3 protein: CSADELDSTDTQYF

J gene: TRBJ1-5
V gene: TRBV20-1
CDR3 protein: CSARAGFSNQPQHF

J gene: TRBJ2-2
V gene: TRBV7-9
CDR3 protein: CASSPQSANTGELFF

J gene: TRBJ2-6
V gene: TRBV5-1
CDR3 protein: CASSLGTTTDGANVLTF

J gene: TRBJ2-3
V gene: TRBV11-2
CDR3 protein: CASEIAGVSTDTQYF

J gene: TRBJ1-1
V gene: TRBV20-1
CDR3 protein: CSARGAGGVFTEAFF

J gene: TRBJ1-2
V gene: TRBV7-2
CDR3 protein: CASSHDRQSYGYTF

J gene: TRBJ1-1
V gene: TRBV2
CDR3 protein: CASSELTGGSTEAFF

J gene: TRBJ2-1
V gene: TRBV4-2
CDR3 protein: CASSQDLIRTSGTHEQFF

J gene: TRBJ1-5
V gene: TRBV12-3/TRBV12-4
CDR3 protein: CASSFSPGRLSNQPQHF

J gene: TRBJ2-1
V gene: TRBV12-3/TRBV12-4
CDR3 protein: CASSLRLEQFF

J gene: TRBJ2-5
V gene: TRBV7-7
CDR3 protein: CASSSTPLAGEETQYF

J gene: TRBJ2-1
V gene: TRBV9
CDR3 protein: CASSVESNYNEQFF

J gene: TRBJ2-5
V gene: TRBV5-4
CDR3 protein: CASSLQGSAKETQYF

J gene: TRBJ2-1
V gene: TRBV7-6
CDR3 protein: CASSPRNGRLAGLNEQFF

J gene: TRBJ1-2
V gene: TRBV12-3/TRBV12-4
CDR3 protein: CASSRTESGYTF

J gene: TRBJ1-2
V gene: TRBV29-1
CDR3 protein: CSVDRVGYGYTF

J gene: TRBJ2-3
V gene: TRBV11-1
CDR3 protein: CASSLAVRLPPLTDTQYF